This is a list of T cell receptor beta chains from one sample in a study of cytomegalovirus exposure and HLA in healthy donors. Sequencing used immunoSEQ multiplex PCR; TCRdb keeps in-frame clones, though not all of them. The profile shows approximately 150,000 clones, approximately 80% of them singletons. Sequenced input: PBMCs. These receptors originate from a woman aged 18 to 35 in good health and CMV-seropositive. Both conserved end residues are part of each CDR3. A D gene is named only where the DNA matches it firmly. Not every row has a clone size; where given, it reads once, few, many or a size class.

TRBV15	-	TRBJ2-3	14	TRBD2	TGTGCCACATGGCGGGGGTCTAGCACAGATACGCAGTATTTT	CATWRGSSTDTQYF
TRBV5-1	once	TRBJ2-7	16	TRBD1	TGCGCCAGCAGCGTCGTCTCCTGGGACAGAACCTACGAGCAGTACTTC	CASSVVSWDRTYEQYF
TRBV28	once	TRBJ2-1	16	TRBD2	TGTGCCAGCAGTTCCGGGACTAGCGGGGAATTCGCTGAGCAGTTCTTC	CASSSGTSGEFAEQFF
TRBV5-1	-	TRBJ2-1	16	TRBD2	TGCGCCAGCAGCTTGGGGGGACTAGGGGCTGGGTTTGAGCAGTTCTTC	CASSLGGLGAGFEQFF
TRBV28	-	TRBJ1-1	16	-	TGTGCCAGCAGTTTATTGACGGACAGTGGGAACACTGAAGCTTTCTTT	CASSLLTDSGNTEAFF
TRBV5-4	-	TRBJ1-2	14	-	TGTGCCAGCAGTGAGAAACAGGGTTTTCCCGGCTACACCTTC	CASSEKQGFPGYTF
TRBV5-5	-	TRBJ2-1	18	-	TGTGCCAGCAGCTTGGGATGGTTGTGGGGGGGCAACCTCAATGAGCAGTTCTTC	CASSLGWLWGGNLNEQFF
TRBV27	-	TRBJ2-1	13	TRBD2	TGTGCCAGCACCCGGGGGGGGTTGGATGAGCAGTTCTTC	CASTRGGLDEQFF
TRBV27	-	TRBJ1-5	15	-	TGTGCCAGCAGTTTCGGACAACATAGCAATCAGCCCCAGCATTTT	CASSFGQHSNQPQHF
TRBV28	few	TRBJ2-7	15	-	TGTGCCAGCAGCGGCGGCCCGGATGCTCTCTACGAGCAGTACTTC	CASSGGPDALYEQYF
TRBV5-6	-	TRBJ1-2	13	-	TGTGCCAGCAGCTGGCAGGGCGGCTATGGCTACACCTTC	CASSWQGGYGYTF
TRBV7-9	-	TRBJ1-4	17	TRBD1	TGTGCCAGCAGCTCAAACACGCAGGGGGCGGGGAATGAAAAACTGTTTTTT	CASSSNTQGAGNEKLFF
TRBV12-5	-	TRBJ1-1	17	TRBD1	TGTGCTAGTGGTTTGGTAGGCCGAGACAGGGTGTTCACTGAAGCTTTCTTT	CASGLVGRDRVFTEAFF
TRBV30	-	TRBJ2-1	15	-	TGTGCCTGGAGTGTCGTCAGGCGCTCCTACAATGAGCAGTTCTTC	CAWSVVRRSYNEQFF
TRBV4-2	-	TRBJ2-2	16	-	TGTGCCAGCAGCCAAAATCCTCTCACTAGGACCGGGGAGCTGTTTTTT	CASSQNPLTRTGELFF
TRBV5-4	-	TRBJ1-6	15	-	TGTGCCAGCAGCTTAACGAGGGAAATGGGCTCACCCCTCCACTTT	CASSLTREMGSPLHF
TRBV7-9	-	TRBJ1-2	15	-	TGTGCCAGCAGCTTCGGAGGGACGGCGGACTATGGCTACACCTTC	CASSFGGTADYGYTF
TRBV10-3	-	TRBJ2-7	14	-	TGTGCCATCAGTGGGGGACTGACCGCCTACGAGCAGTACTTC	CAISGGLTAYEQYF
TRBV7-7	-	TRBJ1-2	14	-	TGTGCTAGCAGCTTAGGTATCCGCCAGCGGGGCTACACCTTC	CASSLGIRQRGYTF
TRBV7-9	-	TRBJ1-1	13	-	TGTGCCAGCAGCTCACAGGGTTTGGCTGAAGCTTTCTTT	CASSSQGLAEAFF
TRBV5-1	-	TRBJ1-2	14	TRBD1	TGCGCCAGCAGCGCCGGGACAGGGAGCTATGGCTACACCTTC	CASSAGTGSYGYTF
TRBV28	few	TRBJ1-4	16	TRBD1	TGTGCCAGCAGTTTATCCATCGGGACAGAAGAAACCGGGAGGTTTTTT	CASSLSIGTEETGRFF
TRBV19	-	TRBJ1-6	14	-	TGTGCCAGTAGTATACCGGGGTGGGATTCGCCCCTCCACTTT	CASSIPGWDSPLHF
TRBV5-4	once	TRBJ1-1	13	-	TGTGCCAGCAGCCAGGGAGGGAACACTGAAGCTTTCTTT	CASSQGGNTEAFF
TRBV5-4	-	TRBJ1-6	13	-	TGTGCCAGCAGCGTAATTTATAATTCACCCCTCCACTTT	CASSVIYNSPLHF
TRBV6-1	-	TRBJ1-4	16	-	TGTGCCAGCAGTGGACCCGGGGACATCATGACTGAAAAACTGTTTTTT	CASSGPGDIMTEKLFF
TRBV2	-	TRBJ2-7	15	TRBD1	TGTGCCAGCAGTTTTGGACAGGGTGAGGGTTACGAGCAGTACTTC	CASSFGQGEGYEQYF
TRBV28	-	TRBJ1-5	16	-	TGTGCCAGCAGTACCTACAAACAGGGCTACAATCAGCCCCAGCATTTT	CASSTYKQGYNQPQHF
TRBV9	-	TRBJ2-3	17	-	TGTGCCAGCAGCGTAGGGTTCCGCGGTTACCGCACAGATACGCAGTATTTT	CASSVGFRGYRTDTQYF
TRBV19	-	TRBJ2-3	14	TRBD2	TGTGCCACAACTAGCGGGCCTAGCACAGATACGCAGTATTTT	CATTSGPSTDTQYF
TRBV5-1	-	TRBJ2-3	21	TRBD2	TGCGCCAGCAGCTCCAAGATCCCGGGACTAGCGGGGGGGACTAGCACAGATACGCAGTATTTT	CASSSKIPGLAGGTSTDTQYF
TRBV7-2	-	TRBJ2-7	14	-	TGTGCCAGCTCCATTGGCAGGGCGTCCTACGAGCAGTACTTC	CASSIGRASYEQYF
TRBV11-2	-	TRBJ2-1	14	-	TGTGCCAGCAGCTTAGTCGACTCTAACAATGAGCAGTTCTTC	CASSLVDSNNEQFF
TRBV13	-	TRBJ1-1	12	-	TGTGCCAGCACCGCTTATGAGTATGAAGCTTTCTTT	CASTAYEYEAFF
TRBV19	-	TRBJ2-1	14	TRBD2	TGTGCCAGCCACGCCGGGACTAGAAGCAATGAGCAGTTCTTC	CASHAGTRSNEQFF
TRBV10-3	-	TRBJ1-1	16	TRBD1	TGTGCCATCAGTGATACACCAGGGGGATTAGTCGCTGAAGCTTTCTTT	CAISDTPGGLVAEAFF
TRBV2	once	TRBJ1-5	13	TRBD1	TGTGCCAGCAGGACAGGGGGCGGTCAGCCCCAGCATTTT	CASRTGGGQPQHF
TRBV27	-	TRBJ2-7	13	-	TGTGCCAGCAGTTTTACTGTCTCCTACGAGCAGTACTTC	CASSFTVSYEQYF
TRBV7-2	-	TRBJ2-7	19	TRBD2	TGTGCCAGCAGCTTAGAAACTAGCGGGGGCCCGGGGCAATTCTACGAGCAGTACTTC	CASSLETSGGPGQFYEQYF